A single sample gave rise to the 21 T cell receptor beta chains below, sequenced in a study of Ad26.COV2.S vaccination and SARS-CoV-2 variants. Only in-frame clones appear in the TCRdb table, and some are missing; sequencing was by immunoSEQ multiplex PCR. The sample has some 640,000 clones; roughly 90% are singletons. Stated treatment: 19 received Ad26.COV2.S at low or high dose, single or two shots; 5 received placebo; per-sample allocation not given. Sampling was performed 63 days after the first vaccine or placebo injection. This material consisted of peripheral blood, taken in a trial of Ad26.COV2.S vaccine versus placebo. The receptors were sampled from a person between 18 and 65 years old who received the Ad26.COV2.S COVID-19 vaccine or a placebo.

The chain joins TRBV3-1 (or the pseudogene TRBV3-2) to TRBJ1-6; D ambiguous. Trimming left V 4 bases short and J 5 bases short, with 12 bases between. CDR1 LGHDT and CDR2 YNNKEL come from the germline V gene (reference sequence). CDR3 length equals 15 residues. CDR3: CASSPWERNNSPLHF. DNA for the CDR3: TGTGCCAGCAGCCCCTGGGAGCGCAATAATTCACCCCTCCACTTT.

The chain has TRBV7-6 and TRBJ2-6; a weak D match, TRBD1 (5 bases). Germline V gives CDR1 SGHVS, CDR2 FNYEAQ. The CDR3 runs 16 residues. Trimming shortened V by 0 bases and J by 2 bases, and 8 bases separated the two germline ends. The CDR3 DNA follows: TGTGCCAGCAGCTTAGCGCCAGGGACTGGGGCCAACGTCCTGACTTTC. Translation: CASSLAPGTGANVLTF.

The chain combines TRBV7-6 with TRBJ2-7; D uncertain. The V end was cut by 1 base, the J end by 1 base, with 11 bases between. This CDR3 comprises 15 residues. Germline V gene data show CDR1 as SGHVS and CDR2 as FNYEAQ. The CDR3 nucleotides read TGTGCCAGCAGCTTAGATTCTGGCAGGTCCTACGAGCAGTACTTC. Translated: CASSLDSGRSYEQYF.

V and J are TRBV5-1 and TRBJ2-2, with 7 bases aligning to TRBD2. Germline-derived CDR1 and CDR2 are SGHRS and YFSETQ. J was trimmed by 6 bases and V by 4 bases; bases with no gene match: 6. The CDR3 spans 14 residues. The CDR3 DNA is TGCGCCAGCAGCGGGGGACTATCGGCCGGGGAGCTGTTTTTT. Its translation: CASSGGLSAGELFF.

The chain has TRBV5-6 and TRBJ2-1; D possibly matches TRBD1 or TRBD2 (6 bases each). Germline assignment: CDR1 SGHDT and CDR2 YYEEEE. Trimming pared 3 bases from V and 9 bases from J, leaving 19 bases between. The CDR3 consists of 15 residues. The CDR3 spells CASSSLPGGGFEQFF. CDR3 nucleotides: TGTGCCAGCAGCTCTCTCCCCGGGGGCGGGTTTGAGCAGTTCTTC.

This clone was found once. The chain combines TRBV27 with TRBJ2-3; D is possibly TRBD2 (6 bases). Trimming took off 6 bases at V and 0 bases at J, with 19 bases between the two ends. The CDR3 loop spans 17 amino acids. The germline gives CDR1 MNHEY, CDR2 SMNVEV (reference sequence). As DNA, the CDR3 is TGTGCCAGCAGGAAAGACTCCGGGACTGAAAGCACAGATACGCAGTATTTT. Translating gives CASRKDSGTESTDTQYF.

The rearrangement links TRBV15 to TRBJ2-7; D possibly corresponds to TRBD2 (5 bases). This CDR3 has 17 residues. V was shortened by 3 bases and J by 0 bases, with 18 bases between the two germline ends. Germline CDR1 reads LNHNV; CDR2 reads YYDKDF (reference sequence). CDR3 sequence: CATSSIGGGASSYEQYF. CDR3 DNA: TGTGCCACCAGCAGTATCGGAGGAGGAGCGTCCTCCTACGAGCAGTACTTC.

The chain links TRBV5-1 to TRBJ2-2, with D perhaps TRBD2 (7 bases). V lost 1 base, J lost 6 bases, and 13 bases lay in between. CDR1 and CDR2 from the germline V gene are SGHRS and YFSETQ. The CDR3 consists of 15 residues. The CDR3 reads CASSLRGASAGELFF. In nucleotides, the CDR3 is TGCGCCAGCAGCTTGCGGGGGGCGTCGGCCGGGGAGCTGTTTTTT.

The chain employs TRBV5-6 and TRBJ2-7, with D possibly being TRBD1 (6 bases). This CDR3 has 14 amino acids. Germline assignment: CDR1 SGHDT and CDR2 YYEEEE. Between the trimmed V and J ends, which lost 1 base and 4 bases, there was a span of 12 bases. CDR3: CASSLYGQPYEQYF. Here the CDR3 DNA reads TGTGCCAGCAGCTTGTATGGACAGCCATACGAGCAGTACTTC.

As to this clone: The same CDR3 also results from other DNA sequences found in this sample. The chain employs TRBV5-1 and TRBJ2-5; 7 bases are a match to TRBD2. There are 13 residues in the CDR3. Per the germline V gene, CDR1 is SGHRS and CDR2 is YFSETQ. V dropped 5 bases and J dropped 2; count of bases not matched to a gene: 3. This CDR3 reads CASRFSGQETQYF. CDR3 nucleotide sequence: TGCGCCAGCAGATTTAGCGGGCAAGAGACCCAGTACTTC.

The chain links TRBV4-2 to TRBJ2-2; 11 positions agree with TRBD1. In germline, CDR1 is LGHNA, CDR2 YNFKEQ. This CDR3 is built from 15 residues. Losses at the gene ends were 3 bases for V and 7 bases for J; bases not matched to a gene: 4. In DNA form, the CDR3 reads TGTGCCAGCAGCCAGGACAGGGGGCAGGGCGGGGAGCTGTTTTTT. It is translated as CASSQDRGQGGELFF.

The J gene is TRBJ1-5, the V gene TRBV6-2 or TRBV6-3, with D possibly matching TRBD1 (5 bases). Germline lookup yields CDR1 MNHEY and CDR2 SVGEGT. The length of the CDR3 is 14 residues. The germline V and J ends were trimmed by 0 bases and 5 bases, with 8 bases remaining between them. CDR3 DNA sequence: TGTGCCAGCAGTTACTCGACGGGGGATCAGCCCCAGCATTTT. Protein product: CASSYSTGDQPQHF.

This clone appeared a single time. The V gene is TRBV9, the J gene TRBJ1-1; a weak D match, TRBD1 (5 bases). CDR3 length: 20 amino acids. Trimming left V 0 bases short and J 0 bases short, with 24 bases between. Germline V CDR1 and CDR2: SGDLS, YYNGEE. CDR3: CASSVEELGLVRVMNTEAFF. In nucleotides, the CDR3 is TGTGCCAGCAGCGTAGAGGAATTGGGGCTGGTTAGAGTGATGAACACTGAAGCTTTCTTT.

The V and J genes are TRBV11-2 and TRBJ1-2; a possible D gene is TRBD1 (5 bases). Germline CDR1 is SGHAT and CDR2 is FQNNGV. V shed 0 bases and J shed 2 bases, with 13 bases lying between them. The CDR3 spans 16 residues. The CDR3 region is CASSLDIAGRNYGYTF. DNA for the CDR3: TGTGCCAGCAGCTTAGATATAGCAGGGAGGAACTATGGCTACACCTTC.

About this clone itself: The sample carries other DNA sequences with the same CDR3. V and J are TRBV19 and TRBJ1-2; D perhaps matches TRBD1 (6 bases). The CDR3 totals 14 residues. The germline gives CDR1 LNHDA, CDR2 SQIVND (reference sequence). Trimming removed 4 bases from V and 4 bases from J, with 13 bases in between. CDR3 sequence reads: CASSTQGPGYGYTF. The CDR3 nucleotides are TGTGCCAGTAGTACCCAGGGGCCTGGCTATGGCTACACCTTC.

The V and J genes are TRBV27 and TRBJ2-5, with D hard to call. This CDR3 region has 13 residues. With 5 bases removed from V and 5 bases from J, the gap between germline ends came to 12 bases. Germline assignment: CDR1 MNHEY and CDR2 SMNVEV (reference sequence). The CDR3 loop reads CASSARVRETQYF. The CDR3 DNA reads TGTGCCAGCAGTGCTAGGGTGCGGGAGACCCAGTACTTC.

The rearrangement joins TRBV27 to TRBJ1-2; 9 bases map to TRBD1. The CDR3 sequence is 17 residues long. CDR1 is MNHEY and CDR2 is SMNVEV in the germline V gene (reference sequence). V was pared by 8 bases and J by 2 bases, with 15 bases of the junction left unmatched. CDR3 residues: CASRGPRDRVGNYGYTF. In DNA, the CDR3 is TGTGCCAGCCGAGGGCCCCGGGACAGGGTAGGCAACTATGGCTACACCTTC.

The chain couples TRBV7-2 to TRBJ1-5; the D is unclear. V was pared by 5 bases and J by 11 bases, with 7 bases between. Germline values: CDR1 SGHTA, CDR2 FQGNSA. CDR3 length equals 10 residues. The CDR3 nucleotides read TGTGCCAGCAGCCCAGGAGCCCAGCATTTT. Its protein product is CASSPGAQHF.

The CDR3 DNA sequence: TGCGCCAGCAGCCAAGACCTTATGGGACAGGCTAATGAAAAACTGTTTTTT. It codes for CASSQDLMGQANEKLFF. The chain uses TRBV4-3 and TRBJ1-4; 8 bases align to TRBD1. The CDR3 runs to 17 residues. J was trimmed by 3 bases and V by 0 bases; bases with no gene match: 6. CDR1 and CDR2 from the germline V gene are LGHNA and YSLEER.

CDR3 nucleotides: TGTGCCAGCAGTGAGTCGGCGGAGACCCAGTACTTC. Amino acids: CASSESAETQYF. The V gene is TRBV6-4, the J gene TRBJ2-5; D not resolved. There are 12 residues in the CDR3. The V end lost 3 bases, the J end lost 5 bases, and 7 bases lay between the germline ends. Germline V gives CDR1 MRHNA, CDR2 SNTAGT.

The chain joins TRBV4-1 to TRBJ1-5; 7 bases are a match to TRBD1. The CDR3 is made up of 14 amino acids. The V and J ends lost 4 bases and 7 bases, in that order; junction bases with no gene match: 7. Per the germline V gene, CDR1 is MGHRA and CDR2 is YSYEKL. CDR3 residues: CASSRTGVIQPQHF. CDR3 bases: TGCGCCAGCAGCCGAACAGGGGTCATACAGCCCCAGCATTTT.